The 20 T cell receptor beta chains reported below all come from one sample, sequenced in a study of response to subunit inactivated influenza vaccine. TCRdb ran MiXCR on the RT-PCR reads and lists one entry per CDR3 protein. This table has some 480,000 distinct CDR3 sequences, approximately 11% appearing once. Sequencing used PBMCs from blood, obtained 40 to 50 days after vaccination. The receptors derive from a man aged 45 to 65 who received an inactivated influenza vaccine.

At least ten counts were recorded for this clonotype. The chain couples TRBV10-3 to TRBJ2-3, with D possibly being TRBD2 (5 bases). CDR1 and CDR2 from the germline V gene are ENHRY and SYGVKD. CDR3 size: 14 residues. V was pared by 3 bases and J by 3 bases, with 10 bases between. Here the CDR3 reads CAISEQLVTDTQYF. As DNA, the CDR3 is TGTGCCATCAGTGAACAACTAGTGACAGATACGCAGTATTTT.

This clonotype was seen at least ten times. The chain combines TRBV7-6 with TRBJ2-3; no clear D. V was cut by 3 bases and J by 0 bases, with 10 bases left in between. CDR3 length: 15 residues. Germline V gives CDR1 SGHVS, CDR2 FNYEAQ. The CDR3, as DNA: TGTGCCAGCAGCTTCCAACCAGCTAGCACAGATACGCAGTATTTT. Its protein is CASSFQPASTDTQYF.

The genes are TRBV15 and TRBJ2-7; the D is unclear. Trimming took off 4 bases at V and 1 base at J, with 14 bases between the two ends. The CDR3 runs 15 residues. Germline lookup yields CDR1 LNHNV and CDR2 YYDKDF (reference sequence). The CDR3 region has the DNA TGTGCCACCAGCAAAAGCCAGGACGGATCCTACGAGCAGTACTTC. It is translated as CATSKSQDGSYEQYF.

In DNA form, the CDR3 reads TGTGCCAGCAGCTCAAGAAACACCGGGGAGCTGTTTTTT. This sequence encodes CASSSRNTGELFF. V usage is TRBV7-8 and J usage is TRBJ2-2; D gene ambiguous. V gave up 4 bases and J gave up 2 bases, with 5 bases separating them. CDR3 size: 13 residues. Per the germline V gene, CDR1 is SGHVS and CDR2 is FQNEAQ.

This clonotype has just a few counts. The genes are TRBV5-1 and TRBJ2-5; maybe TRBD2 (5 bases). Trimming shortened V by 4 bases and J by 2 bases, and 12 bases separated the two germline ends. Looked up from germline, CDR1 is SGHRS and CDR2 is YFSETQ. The CDR3 loop spans 14 amino acids. CDR3 sequence (DNA): TGCGCCAGCAGCCCGCGGGTCGGACAAGAGACCCAGTACTTC. Its protein is CASSPRVGQETQYF.

The chain combines TRBV24-1 with TRBJ2-1; no clear D gene. The ends were cut back, 6 bases at V and 5 bases at J, with 13 bases in the middle. The CDR3 consists of 14 residues. CDR1 is KGHDR, CDR2 SFDVKD, per germline. CDR3 coding DNA: TGTGCCACCAGTAACGGGCCGACTCACAATGAGCAGTTCTTC. Residues: CATSNGPTHNEQFF.

The CDR3 sequence is CASSENGDTQYF. DNA for the CDR3: TGTGCCAGCAGCGAAAACGGGGATACGCAGTATTTT. This chain uses TRBV6-1 with TRBJ2-3; D is uncertain. V lost 6 bases and J lost 6, with 10 bases in between. CDR3 size: 12 residues. Per the germline V gene, CDR1 is MNHNS and CDR2 is SASEGT.

Many counts were recorded for this clonotype. The chain has TRBV12-3 or TRBV12-4 and TRBJ1-1; 7 positions match TRBD1. Trimming at V came to 3 bases and at J to 0 bases, leaving 4 bases not matched to a gene. The CDR3 has 15 amino acids. The CDR3 coding sequence is TGTGCCAGCAGTTTTAACAGGGGTTTGAACACTGAAGCTTTCTTT. Its protein product is CASSFNRGLNTEAFF.

The gene calls are TRBV9 and TRBJ2-3; 12 bases match TRBD2. Unmatched junction bases numbered 2, after V lost 1 base and J lost 2 bases. The CDR3 totals 16 residues. Germline V lookup: CDR1 SGDLS, CDR2 YYNGEE. CDR3 nucleotide sequence: TGTGCCAGCAGCGTACTAGCGGGAGGGGTCACAGATACGCAGTATTTT. Translated: CASSVLAGGVTDTQYF.

This clonotype was detected a few times. The DNA for the CDR3 is TGTGCCACCAGTGATTTGAGGACAGGGTTGGTCGGTGAGCAGTTCTTC. Encoded protein: CATSDLRTGLVGEQFF. V gene TRBV24-1 combines with J gene TRBJ2-1, with 8 bases fitting TRBD1. The CDR3 spans 16 residues. The V segment lost 0 bases and the J segment 9 bases; nucleotides outside the gene matches: 9. Looked up from germline, CDR1 is KGHDR and CDR2 is SFDVKD.

The gene calls are TRBV7-2 and TRBJ2-1, with D perhaps TRBD1 or TRBD2 (5 bases each). The CDR3 is 15 amino acids. Trimming shortened V by 5 bases and J by 2 bases, and 13 bases separated the two germline ends. Germline loops: CDR1 SGHTA, CDR2 FQGNSA. This CDR3 reads CASSTRGLTYNEQFF. In nucleotides, the CDR3 is TGTGCCAGCAGCACTAGGGGCCTGACCTACAATGAGCAGTTCTTC.

Only a few counts were recorded for this clonotype. The rearrangement links TRBV2 to TRBJ2-7, with D possibly called TRBD1 or TRBD2 (6 bases each). The CDR3 loop spans 12 amino acids. V gave up 8 bases and J gave up 7 bases, with 15 bases separating them. Germline values: CDR1 SNHLY, CDR2 FYNNEI. The DNA for the CDR3 is TGTGCCAGCGACGGGGGCCTAGGAGAGCAGTACTTC. Translating gives CASDGGLGEQYF. Supplemented by reference TRBV2 and TRBJ2-7, the full variable domain reads EPEVTQTPSHQVTQMGQEVILRCVPISNHLYFYWYRQILGQKVEFLVSFYNNEISEKSEIFDDQFSVERPDGSNFTLKIRSTKLEDSAMYFCASDGGLGEQYFGPGTRLTVT.

This clonotype was seen only a few times. The rearrangement joins TRBV12-3 or TRBV12-4 to TRBJ2-2; D remains ambiguous. This CDR3 is built from 11 residues. V lost 10 bases, J lost 3 bases, and 6 bases lay in between. CDR3 residues: CANLYTGELFF. The CDR3 nucleotides read TGTGCCAACTTATACACCGGGGAGCTGTTTTTT.

Only a few counts were recorded for this clonotype. This chain links TRBV5-1 with TRBJ2-5, with 8 nucleotides matching TRBD1. Germline values: CDR1 SGHRS, CDR2 YFSETQ. The CDR3 covers 14 residues. V shed 1 base and J 3 bases; nucleotides not matched to a gene: 2. CDR3 nucleotides: TGCGCCAGCAGCTTGCAGGACAGGGAAGAGACCCAGTACTTC. It specifies CASSLQDREETQYF.

This clonotype was counted many times. The genes are TRBV4-2 and TRBJ2-2; 8 bases fit TRBD1. The J segment lost 4 bases and the V segment lost 1 base, leaving 5 bases of the junction unmatched. The CDR3 totals 16 residues. CDR1 is LGHNA, CDR2 YNFKEQ, per germline. The CDR3 DNA reads TGTGCCAGCAGCCAAGGAGGACAGGGCCGCACCGGGGAGCTGTTTTTT. It is translated as CASSQGGQGRTGELFF.

This clonotype was observed a few times. The V call is TRBV6-5, the J call TRBJ1-2; 10 bases line up with TRBD1. Germline V gene data show CDR1 as MNHEY and CDR2 as SVGAGI. V lost 5 bases and J lost 0; bases outside the gene matches: 12. The CDR3 has 18 residues. CDR3 DNA: TGTGCCAGCAGTCTACTCCCAGGGACAGGGGTGACTAACTATGGCTACACCTTC. Its translation: CASSLLPGTGVTNYGYTF.

The V gene is TRBV4-2, the J gene TRBJ2-3, with D perhaps matching TRBD1 (5 bases). The CDR3 has 15 amino acids. The germline gives CDR1 LGHNA, CDR2 YNFKEQ. V was clipped by 7 bases and J by 1 base, with 15 bases between them. The CDR3 spells CASKGRLLGTDTQYF. The CDR3 DNA reads TGTGCCAGCAAGGGGCGACTTTTGGGCACAGATACGCAGTATTTT.

The rearrangement uses TRBV7-2 and TRBJ2-3, with 10 bases identical to TRBD2. The trim removed 5 bases at V and 5 bases at J, leaving 10 bases unmatched. CDR3 length: 16 amino acids. Per germline, CDR1 SGHTA and CDR2 FQGNSA. CDR3 DNA sequence: TGTGCCAGCAGCCGGAATCTAGCGGGGGTAGGAGATACGCAGTATTTT. Protein: CASSRNLAGVGDTQYF.

V gene TRBV10-3 combines with J gene TRBJ2-6; D not certain. V gave up 4 bases and J gave up 0 bases, with 7 bases separating them. The germline V gene has CDR1 ENHRY and CDR2 SYGVKD. The CDR3 is 15 residues long. The CDR3 is CAISGRSSGANVLTF. In DNA form, the CDR3 reads TGTGCCATCAGTGGCAGATCCTCTGGGGCCAACGTCCTGACTTTC.

A remark on this clonotype: A single base separates this from a much larger clone, so it may be a read error. V gene TRBV5-1 combines with J gene TRBJ2-1, with 9 bases lining up with TRBD2. CDR1 SGHRS and CDR2 YFSETQ come from the germline V gene. The length of the CDR3 is 15 residues. In DNA, the CDR3 is TGCGCCAGCAGCCACCGGACTAGCGAGTACAATAAGCAGTTCTTC. This encodes CASSHRTSEYNKQFF.